Included here is one TCR beta chain sequence, with context. This sample is part of a study of blood T cell repertoires in COVID-19. Study-wide background: Specimens from acute and convalescent COVID-19 originated in the United States, Italy and Spain.

Trimming stripped 6 bases from V and 5 bases from J, with 8 bases between. CDR3 length: 12 residues. In germline, CDR1 is SNHLY, CDR2 FYNNEI. Data came from immunoSEQ multiplex PCR; TCRdb stores just in-frame clones and leaves some out. In the table there are under 100,000 clones, about 82% of which are singletons. This receptor was identified in a man between 45 and 60 years old with acute or convalescent COVID-19. This chain joins TRBV2 and TRBJ1-5; D might be TRBD1 (5 bases). The specimen was peripheral blood. The CDR3 loop reads CASSQQDQPQHF. CDR3 sequence (DNA): TGTGCCAGCAGCCAACAGGATCAGCCCCAGCATTTT.